This T cell receptor beta chain was profiled in a study of blood T cell repertoires in COVID-19. CDR3 length: 12 residues. The germline gives CDR1 MDHEN, CDR2 SYDVKM. Only in-frame clones appear in the TCRdb table, and some are missing; sequencing was by immunoSEQ multiplex PCR. The sample lists fewer than 250,000 clones; approximately 86% were seen once. As for this clone: Compared with germline, one end of the junction differs, possibly owing to a read error.

The sample consisted of peripheral blood. The rearrangement links TRBV28 to TRBJ2-4; perhaps TRBD1 as D (6 bases). This TCR derives from a human donor in a cohort sampled during active COVID-19. The DNA of the CDR3 is TGTGCCAGCAGTTTAAGGCCGAAGGGGGAATTCTTC. It is translated as CASSLRPKGEFF. The entire variable domain, with the rest obtained from reference TRBV28 and TRBJ2-4, is as follows: DVKVTQSSRYLVKRTGEKVFLECVQDMDHENMFWYRQDPGLGLRLIYFSYDVKMKEKGDIPEGYSVSREKKERFSLILESASTNQTSMYLCASSLRPKGEFFGAGTRLSVL.